This T cell receptor beta chain derives from a study of T cell repertoires in cytomegalovirus infection. Background on the study: Public TCR beta signatures were indicative of both CMV infection and a matching HLA type.

As to this clonotype: Its antigen is unknown.

The CDR3 contains 16 residues. Trimming pared 5 bases from V and 5 bases from J, leaving 21 bases between. TCRdb processed the reads anew with MiXCR; each CDR3 protein has one entry. The repertoire has 830,000 or so distinct CDR3 sequences, around a third of them found once; the top ten carry around an eighth. V gene TRBV12-3 or TRBV12-4 combines with J gene TRBJ1-2; D perhaps matches TRBD1 (5 bases). The sequence was obtained from a human donor in good health (CMV status not recorded). Some clones in this sample may be carry-over from other donors' samples. Sequences were derived from cultured CD8+ T cells from PBMCs, sampled from culture after CMV antigen stimulation. The CDR3 sequence is CASSLSGRELGYGYTF. CDR3 nucleotide sequence: TGTGCCAGCAGTCTCTCGGGCAGGGAGTTGGGATATGGCTACACCTTC.